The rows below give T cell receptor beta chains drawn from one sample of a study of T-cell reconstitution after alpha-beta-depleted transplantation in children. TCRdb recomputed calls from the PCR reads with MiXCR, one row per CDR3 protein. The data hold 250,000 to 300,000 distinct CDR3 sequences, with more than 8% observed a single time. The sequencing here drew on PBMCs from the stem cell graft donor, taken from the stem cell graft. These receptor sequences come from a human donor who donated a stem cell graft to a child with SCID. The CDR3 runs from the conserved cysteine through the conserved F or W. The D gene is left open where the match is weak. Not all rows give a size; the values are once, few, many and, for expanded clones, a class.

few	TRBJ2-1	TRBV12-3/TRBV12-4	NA	TGTGCCAGCAGTTTAGGGCAGGGCGACAATGAGCAGTTCTTC	CASSLGQGDNEQFF
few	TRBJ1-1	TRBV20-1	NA	TGCAGTGCTAGAGATGGCAGTGTGGCTACTGAAGCTTTCTTT	CSARDGSVATEAFF
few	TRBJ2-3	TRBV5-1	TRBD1	TGCGCCAGCGGTCAGGGGGACCTTCGGGTGGATACGCAGTATTTT	CASGQGDLRVDTQYF
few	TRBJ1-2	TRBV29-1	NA	TGCAGCGGCCAGGGTGTTGGTGGCTACACCTTC	CSGQGVGGYTF
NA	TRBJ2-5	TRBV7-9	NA	TGTGCCAGCAGCGAACAGGGACAAGAGACCCAGTACTTC	CASSEQGQETQYF
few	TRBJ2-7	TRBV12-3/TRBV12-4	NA	TGTGCCAGCAGTTTAAGTCTCGGCGACTTGGGGATTGACGAGCAGTACTTC	CASSLSLGDLGIDEQYF
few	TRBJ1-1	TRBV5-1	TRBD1	TGCGCCAGCAGCGCATTACAGGGGTTGAACACTGAAGCTTTCTTT	CASSALQGLNTEAFF
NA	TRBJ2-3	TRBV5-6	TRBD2	TGTGCCAGCAGCTCCAGACTCGCGGGGGGATCCCACACAGATACGCAGTATTTT	CASSSRLAGGSHTDTQYF
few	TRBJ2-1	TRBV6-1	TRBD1	TGTGCCAGCAGCCATGACAGGGGGCGACGGAATGAGCAGTTCTTC	CASSHDRGRRNEQFF
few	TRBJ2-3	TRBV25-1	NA	TGTGCCAGCAGTGCCACTACTCGGGGCCTCGCGGATACGCAGTATTTT	CASSATTRGLADTQYF
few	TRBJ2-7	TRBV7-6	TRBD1	TGTGCCAGCGGCATAGGGACAGGGTCCCACGAGCAGTACTTC	CASGIGTGSHEQYF
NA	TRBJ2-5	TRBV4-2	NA	TGTGCCAGCAGCCGCCAGGACAGTCTGCAAGAGACCCAGTACTTC	CASSRQDSLQETQYF
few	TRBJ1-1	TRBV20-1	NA	TGCAGTGCCAGGCAGGGGCCTGAAGCTTTCTTT	CSARQGPEAFF
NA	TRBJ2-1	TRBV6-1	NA	TGTGCCAGCAGTGAATCCCTACCCGATGAGCAGTTCTTC	CASSESLPDEQFF
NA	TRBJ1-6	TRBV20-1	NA	TGCAGTGCTAGAGATTTTCACAGCTCAAATTCACCCCTCCACTTT	CSARDFHSSNSPLHF
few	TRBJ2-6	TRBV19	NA	TGTGCCAGTAGAACACAGGGCTCCGGGGCCAACGTCCTGACTTTC	CASRTQGSGANVLTF
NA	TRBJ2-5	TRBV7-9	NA	TGTGCCAGCGGAGGAGAATACCAGAGAGAGACCCAGTACTTC	CASGGEYQRETQYF
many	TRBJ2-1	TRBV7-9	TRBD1	TGTGCCAGCCAAGAGGGGGCGGACGAGCAGTTCTTC	CASQEGADEQFF
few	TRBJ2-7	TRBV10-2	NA	TGCGCCAGCAGTGAGACAGGGTTCGCCTACGAGCAGTACTTC	CASSETGFAYEQYF
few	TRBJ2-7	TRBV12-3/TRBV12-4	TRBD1	TGTGCCAGCAGTTTCGGGACAGGGACCCACGAGCAGTACTTC	CASSFGTGTHEQYF
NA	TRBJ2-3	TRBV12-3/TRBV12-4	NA	TGTGCCAGCAGTCTTCTAGGGGGGGCTAGGACAGATACGCAGTATTTT	CASSLLGGARTDTQYF
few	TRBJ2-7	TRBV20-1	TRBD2	TGCAGTGCTAGACTCCCAGCGGGGGGGCTTTACGAGCAGTACTTC	CSARLPAGGLYEQYF
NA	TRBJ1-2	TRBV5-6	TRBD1	TGTGCCAGCAGCTCGGGGACAGGTAGTCATGGCTACACCTTC	CASSSGTGSHGYTF
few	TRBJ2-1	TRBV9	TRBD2	TGTGCCAGCAGCGTAGGGACTAGCGGGGGCCATGAGCAGTTCTTC	CASSVGTSGGHEQFF
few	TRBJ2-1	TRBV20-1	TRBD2	TGCAGTGCTAGTCCGGGACTAGCGGGGGGGCCGGGGTATGAGCAGTTCTTC	CSASPGLAGGPGYEQFF
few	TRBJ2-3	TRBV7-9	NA	TGTGCCAGCAGCCCCTTGACTAGTACAGATACGCAGTATTTT	CASSPLTSTDTQYF
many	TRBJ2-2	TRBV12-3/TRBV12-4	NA	TGTGCCAGCAGTTTTACAAAAACGAACACCGGGGAGCTGTTTTTT	CASSFTKTNTGELFF
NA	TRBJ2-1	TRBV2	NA	TGTGCCAGCAGTGATCTAGGTGGCAATGAGCAGTTCTTC	CASSDLGGNEQFF
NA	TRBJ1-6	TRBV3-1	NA	TGTGCCAGCAGCCAAGAGAGGAATTCACCCCTCCACTTT	CASSQERNSPLHF
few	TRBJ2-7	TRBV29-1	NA	TGCAGCGTTGAAGGCCCCCCAGGCGAGCAGTACTTC	CSVEGPPGEQYF
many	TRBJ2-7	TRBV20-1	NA	TGCAGTGCTAGAGATAGTCAGAACCCGCCCTACGAGCAGTACTTC	CSARDSQNPPYEQYF
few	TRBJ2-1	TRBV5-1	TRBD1	TGCGCCAGCAGCTTGGACAGGGGTGAGCAGTTCTTC	CASSLDRGEQFF
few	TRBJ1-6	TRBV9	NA	TGTGCCAGCAGCGTAGCTGGTGGGGGGAATTCACCCCTCCACTTT	CASSVAGGGNSPLHF
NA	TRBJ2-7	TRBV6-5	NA	TGTGCCAGCAGGGCCAGAGAAACCTACGAGCAGTACTTC	CASRARETYEQYF
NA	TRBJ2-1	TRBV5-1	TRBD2	TGCGCCAGCAGCCTTGGGCCGGGGGGGCGCAAAAGCTCCTACAATGAGCAGTTCTTC	CASSLGPGGRKSSYNEQFF
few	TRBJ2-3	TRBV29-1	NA	TGCAGCGTTGAGGGAACAGATACGCAGTATTTT	CSVEGTDTQYF
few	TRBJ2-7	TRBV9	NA	TGTGCCAGCAGCCCAACAGGGCCTCACGAGCAGTACTTC	CASSPTGPHEQYF
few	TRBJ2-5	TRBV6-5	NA	TGTGCCAGCAGTTATTTCGGCTCCCTCGGGGAGACCCAGTACTTC	CASSYFGSLGETQYF
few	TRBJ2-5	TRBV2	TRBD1	TGTGCCAGCGCAGGGGGCCACCAAGAGACCCAGTACTTC	CASAGGHQETQYF
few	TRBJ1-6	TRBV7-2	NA	TGTGCCAGCAGCCACCCTAATTCACCCCTCCACTTT	CASSHPNSPLHF
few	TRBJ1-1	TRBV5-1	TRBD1	TGCGCCAGCAAACCAGGGGGCCTCACTGAAGCTTTCTTT	CASKPGGLTEAFF
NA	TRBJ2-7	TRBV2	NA	TGTGCCAGCAGTGAAATGGGGTTCTCCTACGAGCAGTACTTC	CASSEMGFSYEQYF
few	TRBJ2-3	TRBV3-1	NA	TGTGCCAGCAGCCAAAAGGGACAGCAGTATTTT	CASSQKGQQYF
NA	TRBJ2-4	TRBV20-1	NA	TGCAGTGTTAACCGGGGCCCGGGCGCCAAAAACATTCAGTACTTC	CSVNRGPGAKNIQYF
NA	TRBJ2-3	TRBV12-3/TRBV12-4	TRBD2	TGTGCCAGCAGTTTAGCGCGCCTAACTAGCGGAAGCACAGATACGCAGTATTTT	CASSLARLTSGSTDTQYF
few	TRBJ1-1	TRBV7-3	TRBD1	TGTGCCAGCAGAGAAACCGGGACAGGCTCCGAAGCTTTCTTT	CASRETGTGSEAFF
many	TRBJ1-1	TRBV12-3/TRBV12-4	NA	TGTGCCAGCAGAGCCGGGCCGAACACTGAAGCTTTCTTT	CASRAGPNTEAFF
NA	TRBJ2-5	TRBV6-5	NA	TGTGCCAGCAGTTATCCGACCCAGTACTTC	CASSYPTQYF
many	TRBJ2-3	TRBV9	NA	TGTGCCAGTTCACTAGCATATCGGTCCGATACGCAGTATTTT	CASSLAYRSDTQYF
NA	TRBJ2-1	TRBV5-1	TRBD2	TGCGCCAGCAGCTTGGGGACTAGCGGGGGGGCTTACAATGAGCAGTTCTTC	CASSLGTSGGAYNEQFF
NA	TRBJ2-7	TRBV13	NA	TGTGCCAGCAGCTTAGGGGCCGACTCCTACGAGCAGTACTTC	CASSLGADSYEQYF
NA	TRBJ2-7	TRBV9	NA	TGTGCCAGCAGCGTAGCGGATACGGGAGACTACGAGCAGTACTTC	CASSVADTGDYEQYF
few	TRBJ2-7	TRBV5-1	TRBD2	TGCGCCAGCAGCTTAAGTCCCAGCGGGGCCGTACGGGAGCAGTACTTC	CASSLSPSGAVREQYF
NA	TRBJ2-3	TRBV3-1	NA	TGTGCCAGCAGCAAGAGGGTAGGGAGGACACATACGCAGTATTTT	CASSKRVGRTHTQYF
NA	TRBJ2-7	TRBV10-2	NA	TGCGCCAGCAGTGACTCCGGGACCCAAAGGGGGCAGTACTTC	CASSDSGTQRGQYF
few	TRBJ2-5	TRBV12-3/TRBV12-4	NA	TGTGCCAGCACCGCTTTTGGGGGGATCCAAGAGACCCAGTACTTC	CASTAFGGIQETQYF
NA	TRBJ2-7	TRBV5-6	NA	TGTGCCAGCGGCCAAGGCGAGCAGTACTTC	CASGQGEQYF
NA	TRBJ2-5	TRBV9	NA	TGTGCCAGCAGCGAACAGGTTTCGAGGGAGACCCAGTACTTC	CASSEQVSRETQYF
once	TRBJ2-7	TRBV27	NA	TGTGCCAGCAGACAGAACAGGGTCCTTCTCGAGCAGTACTTC	CASRQNRVLLEQYF